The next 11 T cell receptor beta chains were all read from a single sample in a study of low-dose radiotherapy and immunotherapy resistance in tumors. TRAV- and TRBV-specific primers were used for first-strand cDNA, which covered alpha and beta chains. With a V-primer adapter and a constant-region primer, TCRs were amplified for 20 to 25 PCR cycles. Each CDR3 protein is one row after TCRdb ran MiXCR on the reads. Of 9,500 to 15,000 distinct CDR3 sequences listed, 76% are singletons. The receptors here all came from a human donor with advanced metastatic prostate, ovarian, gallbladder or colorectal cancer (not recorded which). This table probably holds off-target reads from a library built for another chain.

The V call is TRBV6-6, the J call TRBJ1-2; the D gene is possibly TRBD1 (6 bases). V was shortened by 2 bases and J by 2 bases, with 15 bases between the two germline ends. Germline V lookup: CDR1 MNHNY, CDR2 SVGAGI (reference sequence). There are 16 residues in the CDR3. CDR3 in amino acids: CASSYPEGGPNYGYTF. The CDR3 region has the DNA TGTGCCAGCAGTTACCCCGAGGGGGGGCCAAACTATGGCTACACCTTC.

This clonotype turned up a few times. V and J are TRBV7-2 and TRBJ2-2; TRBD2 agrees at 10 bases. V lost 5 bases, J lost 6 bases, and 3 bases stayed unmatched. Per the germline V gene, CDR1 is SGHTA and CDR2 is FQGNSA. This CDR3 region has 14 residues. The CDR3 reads CASSAGLASGELFF. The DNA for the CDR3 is TGTGCCAGCAGCGCGGGACTAGCGTCCGGGGAGCTGTTTTTT. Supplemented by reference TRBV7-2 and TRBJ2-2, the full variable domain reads GAGVSQSPSNKVTEKGKDVELRCDPISGHTALYWYRQSLGQGLEFLIYFQGNSAPDKSGLPSDRFSAERTGGSVSTLTIQRTQQEDSAVYLCASSAGLASGELFFGEGSRLTVL.

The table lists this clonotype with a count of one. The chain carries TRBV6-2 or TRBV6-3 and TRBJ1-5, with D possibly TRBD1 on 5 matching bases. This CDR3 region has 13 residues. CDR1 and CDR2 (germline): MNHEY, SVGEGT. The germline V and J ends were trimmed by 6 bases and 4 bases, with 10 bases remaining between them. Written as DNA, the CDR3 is TGTGCCAGCAGCCGGGACGGAAATCAGCCCCAGCATTTT. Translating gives CASSRDGNQPQHF.

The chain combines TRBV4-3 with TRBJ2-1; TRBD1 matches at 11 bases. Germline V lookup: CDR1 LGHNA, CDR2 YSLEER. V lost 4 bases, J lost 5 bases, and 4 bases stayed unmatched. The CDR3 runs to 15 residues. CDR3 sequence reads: CASSLDRGQHNEQFF. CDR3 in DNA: TGCGCCAGCAGCCTGGACAGGGGGCAGCACAATGAGCAGTTCTTC.

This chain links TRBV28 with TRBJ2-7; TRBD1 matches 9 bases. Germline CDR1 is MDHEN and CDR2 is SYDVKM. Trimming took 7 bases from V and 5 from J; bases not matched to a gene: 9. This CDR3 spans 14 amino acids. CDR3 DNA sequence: TGTGCCAGCATCCTCGACAGGGGGAGACACGAGCAGTACTTC. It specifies CASILDRGRHEQYF.

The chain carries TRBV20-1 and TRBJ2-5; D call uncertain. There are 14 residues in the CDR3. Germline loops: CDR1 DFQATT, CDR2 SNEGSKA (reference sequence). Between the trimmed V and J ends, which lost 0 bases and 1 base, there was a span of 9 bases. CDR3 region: CSARDPAPQETQYF. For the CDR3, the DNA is TGCAGTGCTAGAGATCCGGCACCCCAAGAGACCCAGTACTTC.

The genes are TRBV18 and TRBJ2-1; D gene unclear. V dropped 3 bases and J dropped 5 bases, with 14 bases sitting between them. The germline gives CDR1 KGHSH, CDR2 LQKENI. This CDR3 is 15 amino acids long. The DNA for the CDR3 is TGTGCCAGCTCACCGGTCACAGTAGCCAACAATGAGCAGTTCTTC. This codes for CASSPVTVANNEQFF.

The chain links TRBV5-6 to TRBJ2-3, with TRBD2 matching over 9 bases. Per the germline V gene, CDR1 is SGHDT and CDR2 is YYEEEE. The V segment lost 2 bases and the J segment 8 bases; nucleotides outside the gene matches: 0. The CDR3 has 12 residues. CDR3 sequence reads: CASSFSGSTQYF. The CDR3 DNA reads TGTGCCAGCAGCTTTAGCGGGAGTACGCAGTATTTT.

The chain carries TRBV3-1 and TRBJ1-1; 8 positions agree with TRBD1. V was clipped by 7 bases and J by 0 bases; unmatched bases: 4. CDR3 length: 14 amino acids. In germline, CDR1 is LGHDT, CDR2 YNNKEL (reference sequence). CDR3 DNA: TGTGCCAGCACACGGACAGGGATGAACACTGAAGCTTTCTTT. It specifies CASTRTGMNTEAFF. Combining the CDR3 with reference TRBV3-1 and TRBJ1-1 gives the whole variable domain DTAVSQTPKYLVTQMGNDKSIKCEQNLGHDTMYWYKQDSKKFLKIMFSYNNKELIINETVPNRFSPKSPDKAHLNLHINSLELGDSAVYFCASTRTGMNTEAFFGQGTRLTVV.

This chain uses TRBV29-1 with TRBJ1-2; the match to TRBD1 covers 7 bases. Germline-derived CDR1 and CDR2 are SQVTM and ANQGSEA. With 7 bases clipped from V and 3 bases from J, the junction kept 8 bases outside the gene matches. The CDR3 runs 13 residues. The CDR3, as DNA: TGCAGCGGCTCCGGGACAGATGACTATGGCTACACCTTC. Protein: CSGSGTDDYGYTF.

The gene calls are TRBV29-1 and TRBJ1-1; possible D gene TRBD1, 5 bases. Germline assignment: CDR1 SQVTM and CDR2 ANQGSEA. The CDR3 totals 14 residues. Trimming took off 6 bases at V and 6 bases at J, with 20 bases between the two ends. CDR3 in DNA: TGCAGCGTAGGGCAGGGCCTCGGGAGGGCTGAAGCTTTCTTT. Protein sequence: CSVGQGLGRAEAFF. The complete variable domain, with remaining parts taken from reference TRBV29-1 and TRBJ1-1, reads SAVISQKPSRDICQRGTSLTIQCQVDSQVTMMFWYRQQPGQSLTLIATANQGSEATYESGFVIDKFPISRPNLTFSTLTVSNMSPEDSSIYLCSVGQGLGRAEAFFGQGTRLTVV.